This T cell receptor (beta chain) was captured by sequencing in a study of T cell responses to AZD1222 COVID-19 vaccine. Study observations and caveats: Sampled repertoires all dated from after the peak T cell response. In a largely white British group with more females than males, clonal diversity was possibly underestimated.

Here immunoSEQ multiplex PCR was the method, and the copy in TCRdb shows in-frame clones only, minus some. The profile shows about 190,000 clones, about nine tenths of them singletons. In germline, CDR1 is SNHLY, CDR2 FYNNEI. V lost 4 bases, J lost 2 bases, and 3 bases stayed unmatched. This CDR3 contains 14 residues. This clone has just one count. The antigen is unknown. This sequence was found in an adult in good health. The sample here was peripheral blood, taken on day 0 of MenACWY control vaccination. This chain links TRBV2 with TRBJ2-3, with 7 bases aligning to TRBD2. The CDR3 nucleotides are TGTGCCAGCAGTGGGCTAGCGGTCACAGATACGCAGTATTTT. Residues: CASSGLAVTDTQYF.